This T cell receptor (beta chain) was observed in a study of Ad26.COV2.S vaccination and SARS-CoV-2 variants. Study overall: Participant was drawn from the COV1001 Ad26.COV2.S trial arm.

Treatment of the sample: around 19 received Ad26.COV2.S at low or high dose, single or two shots; a few received placebo; per-sample allocation not given. Day 63 after the first injection of vaccine or placebo was the sampling time. The germline V gene has CDR1 MNHNS and CDR2 SASEGT. The length of the CDR3 is 15 residues. V lost 2 bases to trimming and J lost 1 base, with 11 bases between them. Assay used: immunoSEQ multiplex PCR; TCRdb lists only in-frame clones, some missing. The sample shows about 400,000 clones, approximately 90% of them seen only once. The chain recombines TRBV6-1 with TRBJ1-1, with D perhaps TRBD1 (5 bases). The specimen was peripheral blood, collected in a trial of Ad26.COV2.S vaccine versus placebo. This TCR derives from a person between 18 and 60 years old who received the Ad26.COV2.S COVID-19 vaccine or a placebo. The CDR3 DNA is TGTGCCAGCAGTGAATTGGGAGGGACGAACACTGAAGCTTTCTTT. This gives the protein CASSELGGTNTEAFF.